The 2 T cell receptor beta chains in this list originate from one sample, sequenced in a study of cytomegalovirus exposure and HLA in healthy donors (dated by TCRdb to 2015 to 2018). Library generation was performed with the immunoSEQ multiplex PCR assay. For the multiplex PCR, a mixture combining 60 forward primers for TCR Vbeta segments and 13 reverse primers for TCR Jbeta segments was used. Not all clones reach the TCRdb copy of this immuneACCESS table, which keeps in-frame sequences only. Checked studies attribute under half of the gap to unresolved V genes and leave the rest unexplained. The sample profile shows around 140,000 clones; 73% of them were found once. The ten largest clones represent around 1.6% of the sample. Sequenced: PBMCs. These receptors all come from a woman aged 18-29 years in good health and CMV-seronegative.

V is TRBV29-1 and J is TRBJ1-1, with 8 bases fitting TRBD1. V lost 7 bases, J lost 1 base, and 2 bases stayed unmatched. Germline V gene data show CDR1 as SQVTM and CDR2 as ANQGSEA. This CDR3 is built from 12 residues. The CDR3 nucleotides read TGCAGCGGGGGACAGGAGAACACTGAAGCTTTCTTT. Translation gives CSGGQENTEAFF.

The J gene is TRBJ1-3, the V gene TRBV6-6; D is perhaps TRBD1 (5 bases). The length of the CDR3 is 14 residues. V was clipped by 6 bases and J by 4 bases, with 13 bases between them. Germline lookup yields CDR1 MNHNY and CDR2 SVGAGI (reference sequence). Here the CDR3 DNA reads TGTGCCAGCAGCGAGTCGCGGGGGGGAAACACCATATATTTT. Its translation: CASSESRGGNTIYF.